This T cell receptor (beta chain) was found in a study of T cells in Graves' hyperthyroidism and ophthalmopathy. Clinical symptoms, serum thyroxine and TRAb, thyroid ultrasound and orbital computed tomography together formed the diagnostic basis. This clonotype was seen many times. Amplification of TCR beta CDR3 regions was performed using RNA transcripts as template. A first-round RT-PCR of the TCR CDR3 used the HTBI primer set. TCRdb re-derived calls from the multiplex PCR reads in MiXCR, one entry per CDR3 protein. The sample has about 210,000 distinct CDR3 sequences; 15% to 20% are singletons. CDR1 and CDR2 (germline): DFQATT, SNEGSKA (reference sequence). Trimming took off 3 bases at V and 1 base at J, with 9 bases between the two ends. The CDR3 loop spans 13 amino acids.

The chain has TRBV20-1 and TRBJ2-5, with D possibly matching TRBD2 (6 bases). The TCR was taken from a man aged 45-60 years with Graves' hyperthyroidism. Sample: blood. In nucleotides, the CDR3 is TGCAGTGCTAGTTATAGCGGCCAAGAGACCCAGTACTTC. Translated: CSASYSGQETQYF.